A selection of T cell receptor beta chains follows, all from one sample in a study of spatial heterogeneity in lung cancer. A single record per CDR3 protein comes from TCRdb applying MiXCR to the 5' RACE reads. The profile covers 25,000 or so distinct CDR3 sequences, with roughly 4.5% appearing a single time and less than 5.5% taken by the ten largest. Sequencing used PBMCs, obtained at surgery. The receptors were sampled from a male donor with early-stage non-small cell lung cancer. Each CDR3 is given with its conserved first and last residue. The D gene is left open where the match is weak. The size entry is marked missing in some rows and otherwise reads once, few, many or a size class.

clone_size	v_call	d_call	cdr3_length	j_call	cdr3_nt	cdr3_aa
many	TRBV27	.	14	TRBJ2-7	TGTGCCAGCAGTCCCCGGGGCGCTAGAAACGAGCAGTACTTC	CASSPRGARNEQYF
many	TRBV5-1	TRBD2	15	TRBJ2-1	TGCGCCAGCAGCCCCCCTATTGGGGGGGTGAATGAGCAGTTCTTC	CASSPPIGGVNEQFF
many	TRBV5-1	.	13	TRBJ2-7	TGCGCCAGCAGCTCGGGGGCCTCCTACGAGCAGTACTTC	CASSSGASYEQYF
many	TRBV20-1	.	15	TRBJ2-3	TGCAGTGCCCCGGGGGAGGGGGTTGACACAGATACGCAGTATTTT	CSAPGEGVDTDTQYF
.	TRBV5-1	.	12	TRBJ1-2	TGCGCCAGCAGATTGGAAGGGTATGGCTACACCTTC	CASRLEGYGYTF
many	TRBV5-4	TRBD1	15	TRBJ1-1	TGTGCCAGCAGCCCAAGACAGGGGACAGACACTGAAGCTTTCTTT	CASSPRQGTDTEAFF
.	TRBV24-1	.	14	TRBJ1-2	TGTGCCACCAGTGAACCCGGACGGAGCTATGGCTACACCTTC	CATSEPGRSYGYTF
many	TRBV20-1	.	14	TRBJ2-1	TGCAGTGCTAGGGGCGGGGGCCCCTACAATGAGCAGTTCTTC	CSARGGGPYNEQFF
many	TRBV6-5	TRBD1	15	TRBJ1-5	TGTGCCAGCAGTCGGGACAGGGGGGTGAATCAGCCCCAGCATTTT	CASSRDRGVNQPQHF
many	TRBV7-6	TRBD1	14	TRBJ2-7	TGTGCCAGCAGCTTGGCACAGGGGGCGTCCGAGCAGTACTTC	CASSLAQGASEQYF
many	TRBV10-3	.	13	TRBJ1-2	TGTGCCATCAGTGCGGAGGGCGACTATGGCTACACCTTC	CAISAEGDYGYTF
many	TRBV7-2	TRBD2	20	TRBJ2-3	TGTGCCAGCAGCTTCGCCCCGACTAGCGGGGGGCCCCCTAGCACAGATACGCAGTATTTT	CASSFAPTSGGPPSTDTQYF
many	TRBV10-2	.	14	TRBJ2-3	TGCGCCAGCAGTGAACCTAGCTTCACAGATACGCAGTATTTT	CASSEPSFTDTQYF
many	TRBV29-1	.	13	TRBJ1-1	TGCAGCGTTTCGACAGCCCTGGCCACTGAAGCTTTCTTT	CSVSTALATEAFF
many	TRBV12-3/TRBV12-4	.	13	TRBJ2-3	TGTGCCAGCCTGGGGTGGGCCACAGATACGCAGTATTTT	CASLGWATDTQYF
many	TRBV12-3/TRBV12-4	.	17	TRBJ2-1	TGTGCCAGCAGTTTAGGCGCATATGCTTTGGGCGGGACTTTACCGTTCTTC	CASSLGAYALGGTLPFF
many	TRBV12-3/TRBV12-4	.	14	TRBJ2-2	TGTGCCAGCAGTCGGGTTCGGACGCCCGCTGTGCTGTTTTTT	CASSRVRTPAVLFF
many	TRBV7-2	.	15	TRBJ1-1	TGTGCCAGCAGCTCAACAGCATTCCGACACACTGAAGCTTTCTTT	CASSSTAFRHTEAFF
many	TRBV28	.	14	TRBJ2-7	TGTGCCAGCAGTCCGCCGAACAGGCCCTACGAGCAGTACTTC	CASSPPNRPYEQYF
many	TRBV7-2	.	13	TRBJ1-2	TGTGCCAGCAGCTTATGGGGCAGCTATGGCTACACCTTC	CASSLWGSYGYTF
many	TRBV7-3	.	15	TRBJ2-6	TGTGCCAGCACCAACGGACTTTCTGGGGCCAACGTCCTGACTTTC	CASTNGLSGANVLTF
many	TRBV19	.	13	TRBJ2-2	TGTGCCAGTAGCCCGCCTGTCACCGGGGAGCTGTTTTTT	CASSPPVTGELFF
many	TRBV28	.	18	TRBJ2-2	TGTGCCAGCAGTTTCGATGAGGGGCAGGCCATCTCTACCGGGGAGCTGTTTTTT	CASSFDEGQAISTGELFF
many	TRBV9	.	14	TRBJ1-1	TGTGCCAGCAGCGTAGCACGGGCGAACACTGAAGCTTTCTTT	CASSVARANTEAFF
many	TRBV3-1	TRBD2	15	TRBJ2-5	TGTGCCAGCAGGACACCAACTAGCGGTTGGGAGACCCAGTACTTC	CASRTPTSGWETQYF
many	TRBV7-2	.	14	TRBJ2-2	TGTGCCAGCAGCCCAAGGGCGGACACCGGGGAGCTGTTTTTT	CASSPRADTGELFF
medium-sized	TRBV12-5	.	13	TRBJ2-2	TGTGCTAGTGGTTTCGGGGGTGCCGGGGAGCTGTTTTTT	CASGFGGAGELFF
many	TRBV5-1	.	14	TRBJ2-7	TGCGCCAGCAGCTTGGGGGGAGACTCCTACGAGCAGTACTTC	CASSLGGDSYEQYF
many	TRBV20-1	TRBD2	17	TRBJ2-1	TGCAGTGCTAGATTAGAATTGACTAGCGGGGGTTACAATGAGCAGTTCTTC	CSARLELTSGGYNEQFF
many	TRBV21-1	.	18	TRBJ2-1	TGTGCCAGCAGCAAAGCGCTGTGGGGGACTAGCGGGGGAAATGAGCAGTTCTTC	CASSKALWGTSGGNEQFF
few	TRBV7-2	.	15	TRBJ2-2	TGTGCCAGCAGCTTAGCTGGGGCGCGTGCCGGGGAGCTGTTTTTT	CASSLAGARAGELFF
many	TRBV29-1	.	14	TRBJ1-1	TGCAGCGTTGAACTGGGAGGGAGGAACACTGAAGCTTTCTTT	CSVELGGRNTEAFF
many	TRBV9	.	15	TRBJ2-3	TGTGCCAGCAGCGTAGTTTCCAGGGGCCCAGATACGCAGTATTTT	CASSVVSRGPDTQYF
many	TRBV29-1	TRBD1	14	TRBJ1-1	TGCAGCGTTGAAGATTGGGACAGGAACACTGAAGCTTTCTTT	CSVEDWDRNTEAFF
medium-sized	TRBV6-1	.	14	TRBJ2-3	TGTGCCAGCAGTCCGGCAGGGGCCACAGATACGCAGTATTTT	CASSPAGATDTQYF
medium-sized	TRBV9	TRBD1	15	TRBJ1-4	TGTGCCAGCAGCATGCAGGGGGACCCGAATGAAAAACTGTTTTTT	CASSMQGDPNEKLFF
many	TRBV12-3/TRBV12-4	.	14	TRBJ2-1	TGTGCCAGCAGCCGGACCAGCTCTAACAATGAGCAGTTCTTC	CASSRTSSNNEQFF
many	TRBV12-3/TRBV12-4	.	15	TRBJ1-1	TGTGCCAGCAAAGCTGAGGGGGGTCATAACACTGAAGCTTTCTTT	CASKAEGGHNTEAFF
many	TRBV3-1	.	15	TRBJ1-1	TGTGCCAGCAGCCTCTCTGCTAACAGGGCCACTGAAGCTTTCTTT	CASSLSANRATEAFF
.	TRBV19	TRBD2	15	TRBJ2-1	TGTGCCAGTAGGAAGCGGGGGGGCCCCTACAATGAGCAGTTCTTC	CASRKRGGPYNEQFF
many	TRBV20-1	TRBD2	15	TRBJ2-1	TGCAGTGCTAGCGCAGCGGGGGGGCGGTACAATGAGCAGTTCTTC	CSASAAGGRYNEQFF
many	TRBV30	TRBD1	14	TRBJ1-6	TGTGCCTGGACCCGGGACAGCAATAATTCACCCCTCCACTTT	CAWTRDSNNSPLHF
many	TRBV3-1	.	14	TRBJ1-2	TGTGCCAGCAGCCAGCAGACGGGTACCTATGGCTACACCTTC	CASSQQTGTYGYTF
many	TRBV5-1	.	14	TRBJ2-1	TGCGCCAGCAGCCCGACTAGTAACCACAATGAGCAGTTCTTC	CASSPTSNHNEQFF
few	TRBV4-3	.	16	TRBJ2-3	TGCGCCAGCAGCCAAGATCTCATGGGCAGGACAGATACGCAGTATTTT	CASSQDLMGRTDTQYF